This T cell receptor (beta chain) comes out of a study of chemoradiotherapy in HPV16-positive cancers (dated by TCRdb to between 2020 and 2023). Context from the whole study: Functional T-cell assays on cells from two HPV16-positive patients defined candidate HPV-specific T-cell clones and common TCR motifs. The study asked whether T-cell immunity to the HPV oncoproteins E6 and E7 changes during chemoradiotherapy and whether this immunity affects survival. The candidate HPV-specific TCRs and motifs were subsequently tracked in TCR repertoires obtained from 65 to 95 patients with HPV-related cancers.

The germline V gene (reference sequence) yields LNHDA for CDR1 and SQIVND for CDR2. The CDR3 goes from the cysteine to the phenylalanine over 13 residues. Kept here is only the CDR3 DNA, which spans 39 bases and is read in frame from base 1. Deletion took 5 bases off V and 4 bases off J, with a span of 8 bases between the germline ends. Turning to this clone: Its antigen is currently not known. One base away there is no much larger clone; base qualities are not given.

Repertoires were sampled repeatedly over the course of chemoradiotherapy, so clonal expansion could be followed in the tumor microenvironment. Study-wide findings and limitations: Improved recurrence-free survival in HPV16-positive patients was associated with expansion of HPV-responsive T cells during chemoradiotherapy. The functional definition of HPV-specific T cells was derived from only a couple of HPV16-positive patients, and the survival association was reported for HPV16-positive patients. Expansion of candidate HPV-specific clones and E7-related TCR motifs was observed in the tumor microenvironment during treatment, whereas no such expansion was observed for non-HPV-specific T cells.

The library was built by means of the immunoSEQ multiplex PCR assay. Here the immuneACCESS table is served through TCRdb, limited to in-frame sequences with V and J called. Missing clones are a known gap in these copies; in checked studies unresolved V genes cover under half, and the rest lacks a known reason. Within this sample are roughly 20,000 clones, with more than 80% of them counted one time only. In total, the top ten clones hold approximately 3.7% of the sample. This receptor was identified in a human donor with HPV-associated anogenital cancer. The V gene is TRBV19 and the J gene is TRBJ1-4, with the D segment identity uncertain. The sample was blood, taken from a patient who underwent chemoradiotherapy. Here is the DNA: TGTGCCAGTAGTCGACACTATAATGAAAAACTGTTTTTT. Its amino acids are CASSRHYNEKLFF.